These T cell receptor beta chains were read from a single sample in a study of T cells expressing NK-cell markers. For each CDR3 protein, TCRdb gives one entry from its re-call of the 5' RACE reads, without DNA. The sample table includes about 190,000 distinct CDR3 sequences. The sequencing input was blood T cells: a sorted CD56 or NKG2C T cell subset, CD4+ or CD8+ T cells, or bulk PBMC T cells (not recorded which). These receptors originate from a man aged 18-75 years in good health. The CDR3 runs from the conserved cysteine through the conserved F or W.

v_gene: TRBV7-7; j_gene: TRBJ2-5; CDR3aa: CASSLSEGEETQYF
v_gene: TRBV5-4; j_gene: TRBJ2-2; CDR3aa: CASSRLPTSGQTGELFF
v_gene: TRBV6-1; j_gene: TRBJ2-1; CDR3aa: CASSPVAGRNEQFF
v_gene: TRBV7-6; j_gene: TRBJ1-1; CDR3aa: CASSLKGQGDGAFF
v_gene: TRBV9; j_gene: TRBJ1-4; CDR3aa: CASSVDPGRLFF
v_gene: TRBV7-9; j_gene: TRBJ2-7; CDR3aa: CASTINPGYEQYF
v_gene: TRBV10-3; j_gene: TRBJ2-3; CDR3aa: CAISFGGGTDTQYF
v_gene: TRBV12-3/TRBV12-4; j_gene: TRBJ2-3; CDR3aa: CASSLAQLARTDTQYF
v_gene: TRBV27; j_gene: TRBJ1-2; CDR3aa: CASSTYPGYGYTF
v_gene: TRBV7-8; j_gene: TRBJ2-5; CDR3aa: CASSLGVLPETQYF
v_gene: TRBV3-1; j_gene: TRBJ1-2; CDR3aa: CASSQDEGYGYTF
v_gene: TRBV28; j_gene: TRBJ2-7; CDR3aa: CASSLSALGSEQYF
v_gene: TRBV9; j_gene: TRBJ2-7; CDR3aa: CASSVAPGVTYEQYF
v_gene: TRBV3-1; j_gene: TRBJ2-1; CDR3aa: CASSQVIAGHSYNEQFF
v_gene: TRBV21-1; j_gene: TRBJ1-5; CDR3aa: CASSKGKKDEAYQPQHF
v_gene: TRBV27; j_gene: TRBJ2-7; CDR3aa: CASRWAGGAGYEQYF
v_gene: TRBV7-2; j_gene: TRBJ2-7; CDR3aa: CASSPRTETPLGQYF
v_gene: TRBV27; j_gene: TRBJ2-7; CDR3aa: CASSWAETYEQYF
v_gene: TRBV4-1; j_gene: TRBJ2-4; CDR3aa: CASSHLPGQEAKNIQYF
v_gene: TRBV7-8; j_gene: TRBJ2-3; CDR3aa: CASSYGSGGETDTQYF
v_gene: TRBV28; j_gene: TRBJ2-1; CDR3aa: CASSTPGLAYNEQFF
v_gene: TRBV9; j_gene: TRBJ2-1; CDR3aa: CASSVDGAPYNEQFF
v_gene: TRBV15; j_gene: TRBJ1-3; CDR3aa: CATSREPDYSGNTIYF
v_gene: TRBV13; j_gene: TRBJ2-7; CDR3aa: CASSPRSRASYEQYF
v_gene: TRBV6-1; j_gene: TRBJ2-2; CDR3aa: CATKNTGELFF
v_gene: TRBV7-9; j_gene: TRBJ1-6; CDR3aa: CASTSPGQYNSPLHF